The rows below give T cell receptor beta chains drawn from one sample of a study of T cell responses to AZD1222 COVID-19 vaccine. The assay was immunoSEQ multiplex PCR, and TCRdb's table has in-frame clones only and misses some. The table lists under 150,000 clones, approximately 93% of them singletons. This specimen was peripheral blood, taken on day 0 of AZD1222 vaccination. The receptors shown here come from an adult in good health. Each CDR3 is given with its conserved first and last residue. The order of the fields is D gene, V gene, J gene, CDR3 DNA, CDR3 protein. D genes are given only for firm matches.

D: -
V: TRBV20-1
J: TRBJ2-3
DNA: TGCAGTGCTAGTAGCCAGGGGCCAGATACGCAGTATTTT
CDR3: CSASSQGPDTQYF

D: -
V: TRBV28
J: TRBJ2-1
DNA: TGTGCCAGCAGTTCAGAAGCCGGGGATGAGCAGTTCTTC
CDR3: CASSSEAGDEQFF

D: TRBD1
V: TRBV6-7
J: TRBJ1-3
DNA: TGTGCCAGCAGTCTGACAGGGAATAACACCATATATTTT
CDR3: CASSLTGNNTIYF

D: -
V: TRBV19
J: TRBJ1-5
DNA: TGTGCCAGTAGTGGCGGGAAGCCCCAGCATTTT
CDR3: CASSGGKPQHF

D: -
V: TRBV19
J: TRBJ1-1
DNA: TGTGCCAGTAGTTCCTTGACGGTGAACACTGAAGCTTTCTTT
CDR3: CASSSLTVNTEAFF

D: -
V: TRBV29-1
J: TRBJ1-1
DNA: TGCAGCGTTGACCCCCGGGCCCAGGGCACTGAAGCTTTCTTT
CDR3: CSVDPRAQGTEAFF

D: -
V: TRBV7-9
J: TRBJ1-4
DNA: TGTGCCAGCAGCTTAGTACAGGGAGATGAAAAACTGTTTTTT
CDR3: CASSLVQGDEKLFF

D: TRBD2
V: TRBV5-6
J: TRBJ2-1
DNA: TGTGCCAGCAGCTTATTCCAGACTAGCGGGATCGGGAATGAGCAGTTCTTC
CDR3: CASSLFQTSGIGNEQFF

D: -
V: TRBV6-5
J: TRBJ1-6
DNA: TGTGCCAGCAGTTACTCCGGAAGGAATCGGAATTCACCCCTCCACTTT
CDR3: CASSYSGRNRNSPLHF

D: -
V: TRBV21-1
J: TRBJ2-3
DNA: TGTGCCAGCAGCACTACCGGCACAGATACGCAGTATTTT
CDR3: CASSTTGTDTQYF

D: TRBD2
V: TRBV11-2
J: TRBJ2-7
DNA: TGTGCCAGCAGCTTACCGACTAGCGGGAGGAACGAGCAGTACTTC
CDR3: CASSLPTSGRNEQYF

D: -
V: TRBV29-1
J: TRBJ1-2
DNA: TGCAGCGTTCAAATTCGGGGCTACACCTTC
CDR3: CSVQIRGYTF

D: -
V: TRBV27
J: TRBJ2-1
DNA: TGTGCCAGCAGTTTATCGCCGGTCAATGAGCAGTTCTTC
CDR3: CASSLSPVNEQFF

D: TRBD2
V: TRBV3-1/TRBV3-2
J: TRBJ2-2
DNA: TGTGCCAGCAGCCAAGACTTCTTCGGACTAGCGGGAGTATCCGGGGAGCTGTTTTTT
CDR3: CASSQDFFGLAGVSGELFF

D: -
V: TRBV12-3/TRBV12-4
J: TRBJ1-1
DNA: TGTGCCAGCAGTCTCCAGGGGACCACTGAAGCTTTCTTT
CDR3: CASSLQGTTEAFF

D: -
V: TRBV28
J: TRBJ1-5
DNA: TGTGCCAGCACCCCTATGGGGAAGGCACAGCCCCAGCATTTT
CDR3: CASTPMGKAQPQHF

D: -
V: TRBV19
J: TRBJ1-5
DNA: TGTGCCAGTAGTATGGGAGCCCGGTGGGAACAGCCCCAGCATTTT
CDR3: CASSMGARWEQPQHF

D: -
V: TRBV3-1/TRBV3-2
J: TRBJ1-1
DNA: TGTGCCAGCAGCCAAGAAGGACAGGAAGCTTTCTTT
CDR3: CASSQEGQEAFF

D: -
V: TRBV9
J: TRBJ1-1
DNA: TGTGCCAGCAGCCCTAAGCCGGGCGAGAACACTGAAGCTTTCTTT
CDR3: CASSPKPGENTEAFF

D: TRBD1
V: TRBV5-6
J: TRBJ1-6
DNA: TGTGCCAGCAGCTTGATTGACAGGGGGACTTCACCCCTCCACTTT
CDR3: CASSLIDRGTSPLHF

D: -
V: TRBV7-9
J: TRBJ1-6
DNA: TGTGCCAGCAGCTTAGACAGTGTTTTTCAACCCCTCCACTTT
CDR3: CASSLDSVFQPLHF

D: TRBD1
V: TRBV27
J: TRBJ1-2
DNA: TGTGCCAGCAGCATGGGACAGGGCAATGGCTACACCTTC
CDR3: CASSMGQGNGYTF

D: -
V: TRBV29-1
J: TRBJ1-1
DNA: TGCAGCGTTGAAGCCCCCGGGTTGGACACTGAAGCTTTCTTT
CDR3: CSVEAPGLDTEAFF